This entry features one T cell receptor beta chain sequence. Its specificity is not known. Treatment described: 15 to 20 received Ad26.COV2.S at low or high dose, single or two shots; several received placebo; per-sample allocation not given. Day 63 after the first vaccine or placebo injection was the time point for sampling. Participants' vaccine, an Ad26 vector, delivered Wuhan-strain SARS-CoV-2 spike. The repertoire was sequenced with immunoSEQ multiplex PCR; TCRdb's copy has only in-frame clones and lacks some. The sample contains hundreds of thousands of clones, 80% to 90% of which appear only once. This sample was included in a study of Ad26.COV2.S vaccination and SARS-CoV-2 variants. In the study overall: Ad26.COV2.S given intramuscularly, once or twice 56 days apart. Study-level findings and limits: Comparable non-spike TCR breadth was observed in vaccine and placebo recipients. Vaccine recipients showed a spike-specific TCR breadth that was higher than in placebo recipients.

V was clipped by 3 bases and J by 3 bases; unmatched bases: 6. The CDR3 has 15 amino acids. The germline CDR1 and CDR2 sequences are SGHNT and YYREEE (reference sequence). The genes are TRBV5-4 and TRBJ1-1, with TRBD1 matching 9 bases. This sample comprised peripheral blood, obtained in a trial of Ad26.COV2.S vaccine versus placebo. The TCR sequence derives from a person between 18 and 65 years old who received the Ad26.COV2.S COVID-19 vaccine or a placebo. CDR3 sequence reads: CASSWGTGTDTEAFF. The DNA of the CDR3 is TGTGCCAGCAGCTGGGGGACAGGGACGGACACTGAAGCTTTCTTT.